Given below is one TCR beta chain in context. This clonotype was counted only a few times. The antigen it recognizes is unknown. Base qualities are missing; no much larger clone stands one base away. The data originate from a study of T-cell memory formation after mild COVID-19 (dated by TCRdb to about 2021). Context from the whole study: Most TCR sequence clusters were specific to one of the two donors. In two donors, T-cell clones that expanded and contracted after mild COVID-19 were tracked by sequencing TCRalpha and TCRbeta repertoires over time. The cohort comprised two young, previously healthy adult volunteers, one female and one male. Broad study findings and their caveats: The study included only a couple of mild cases, and larger cohorts that include severe cases with pre-infection samples were judged to be necessary. Whether the second-wave clones peaking on day 37 were SARS-CoV-2 specific was not confirmed. Clones that contracted from day 15 to 85 showed balanced CD4/CD8 phenotypes, whereas a second wave of clones that expanded from day 15 to 37 leaned towards CD4+. Contracting CD4+ clones appeared mostly in the CM and EM memory subsets, whereas CD8+ clones were enriched in EMRA. Some responding clones were detected in pre-infection memory, suggesting pre-existing cross-reactive memory T cells joined the SARS-CoV-2 response.

The germline V gene (reference sequence) gives CDR1 as GTSNPN and CDR2 as SVGIG. V is cut by 2 bases and J by 0 bases, and the space between the germline ends is 11 bases. The CDR3 goes from the cysteine to the phenylalanine over 15 residues. Only the CDR3 DNA stays, 45 bases, in frame from base 1. These reads were obtained on an Illumina NovaSeq 6000. Using 5'RACE with constant-segment primers, TCRalpha and TCRbeta cDNA libraries were constructed, with sample barcodes and unique molecular identifiers added in the process. Trizol reagent was used to extract RNA from every sample. The libraries were amplified in two PCR steps, and the second step added a second sample barcode and Illumina TruSeq adapters. Libraries were sequenced on an Illumina NovaSeq with 2 x 150 bp paired-end reads. Processing in the source paper ran as follows. Reads were demultiplexed and collapsed into UMI-guided consensus sequences with migec v1.2.7. Using mixcr v2.1.11, UMI consensuses were aligned to TRA and TRB V and J templates and then assembled into clonotypes. A clonotype was counted as expanded or contracted only when both edgeR and NoisET called the clonotype significant, with the noise models trained on biological replicates. edgeR calls used a false discovery rate-adjusted p below 0.01 and a log2 fold-change threshold of 1. PCA with hierarchical clustering of max-normalized trajectories of the 1000 most abundant clonotypes was used as exploratory dynamics analysis. Separately sequenced CD4+ and CD8+ repertoires were used to assign the CD4 or CD8 phenotype of responding clones. The public reads were reanalyzed by TCRdb: fastp trimming at Q25, MiXCR alignment, in-frame beta chains only. Here each entry gathers all rows of one CDR3 protein and keeps the most common genes and DNA. What appears here as the V and J calls and clone size reflects TCRdb's work, not the paper's. Here the sample has 550,000 to 650,000 distinct CDR3 sequences; roughly 17% occur a single time. The ten largest make up just over 8% of the sample.

PBMCs were isolated by Ficoll-Paque density gradient centrifugation. The chain joins TRBV30 to TRBJ1-5; TRBD1 could be the D gene, as 5 bases match. Source material: PBMCs or a T cell subset sorted from them (not recorded which). This TCR came from an adult woman who had mild COVID-19 (a few samples of this study predate the infection). The sample titles of this study are shuffled in the database, so cell type and time point are left out; the donor was told from shared clones. The CDR3: CAWSSGFNSNQPQHF. The DNA sequence reads TGTGCCTGGAGTTCAGGGTTTAATAGCAATCAGCCCCAGCATTTT.